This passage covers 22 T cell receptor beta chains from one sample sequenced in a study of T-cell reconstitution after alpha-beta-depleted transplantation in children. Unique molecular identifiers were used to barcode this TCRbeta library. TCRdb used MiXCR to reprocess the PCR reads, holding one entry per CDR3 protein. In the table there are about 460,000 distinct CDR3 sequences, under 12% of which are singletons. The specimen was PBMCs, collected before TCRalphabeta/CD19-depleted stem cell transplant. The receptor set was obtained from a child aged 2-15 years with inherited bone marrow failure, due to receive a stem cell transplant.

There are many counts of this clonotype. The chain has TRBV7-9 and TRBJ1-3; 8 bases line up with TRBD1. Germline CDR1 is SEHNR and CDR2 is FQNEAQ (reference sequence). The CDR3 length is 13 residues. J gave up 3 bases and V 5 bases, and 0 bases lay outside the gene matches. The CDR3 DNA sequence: TGTGCCAGCAGCGGACAGGGTGGAAACACCATATATTTT. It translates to CASSGQGGNTIYF.

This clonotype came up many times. CDR3 amino acids: CASSFSGTALIGELFF. The CDR3 DNA sequence: TGTGCCAGCAGCTTTTCCGGGACTGCCTTAATCGGGGAGCTGTTTTTT. V gene TRBV7-2 combines with J gene TRBJ2-2; D perhaps matches TRBD2 (6 bases). The V end was cut by 3 bases, the J end by 7 bases, with 18 bases between. The germline V gene has CDR1 SGHTA and CDR2 FQGNSA. The CDR3 covers 16 residues. The full variable domain, in which reference TRBV7-2 and TRBJ2-2 provide the parts outside the CDR3, is GAGVSQSPSNKVTEKGKDVELRCDPISGHTALYWYRQSLGQGLEFLIYFQGNSAPDKSGLPSDRFSAERTGGSVSTLTIQRTQQEDSAVYLCASSFSGTALIGELFFGEGSRLTVL.

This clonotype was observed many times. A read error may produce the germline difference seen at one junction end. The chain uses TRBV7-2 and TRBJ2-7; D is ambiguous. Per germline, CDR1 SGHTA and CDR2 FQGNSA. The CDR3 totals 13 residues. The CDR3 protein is CASSLGFSYEQYF. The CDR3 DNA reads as TGTGCCAGCAGTTTAGGGTTCTCCTACGAGCAGTACTTC.

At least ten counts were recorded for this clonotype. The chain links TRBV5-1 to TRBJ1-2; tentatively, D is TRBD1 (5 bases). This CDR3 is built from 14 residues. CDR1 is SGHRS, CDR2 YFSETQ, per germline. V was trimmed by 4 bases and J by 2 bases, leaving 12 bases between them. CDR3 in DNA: TGCGCCAGCAGCCGTCGGGACGGGAACTATGGCTACACCTTC. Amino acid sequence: CASSRRDGNYGYTF. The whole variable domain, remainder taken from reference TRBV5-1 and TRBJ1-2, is KAGVTQTPRYLIKTRGQQVTLSCSPISGHRSVSWYQQTPGQGLQFLFEYFSETQRNKGNFPGRFSGRQFSNSRSEMNVSTLELGDSALYLCASSRRDGNYGYTFGSGTRLTVV.

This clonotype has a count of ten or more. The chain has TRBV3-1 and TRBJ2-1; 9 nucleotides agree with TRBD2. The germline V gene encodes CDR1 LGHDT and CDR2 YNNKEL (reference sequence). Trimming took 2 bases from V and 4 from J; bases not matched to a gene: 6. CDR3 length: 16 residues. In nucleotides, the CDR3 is TGTGCCAGCAGCCAATCCCTAGCGGGGATTTACAATGAGCAGTTCTTC. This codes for CASSQSLAGIYNEQFF.

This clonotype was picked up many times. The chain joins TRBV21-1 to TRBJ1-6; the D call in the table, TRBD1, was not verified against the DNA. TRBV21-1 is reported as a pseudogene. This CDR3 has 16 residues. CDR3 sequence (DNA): TGTGCCAGCAGCCCCAGGATGGGACAGAATAATTCACCCCTCCACTTT. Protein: CASSPRMGQNNSPLHF.

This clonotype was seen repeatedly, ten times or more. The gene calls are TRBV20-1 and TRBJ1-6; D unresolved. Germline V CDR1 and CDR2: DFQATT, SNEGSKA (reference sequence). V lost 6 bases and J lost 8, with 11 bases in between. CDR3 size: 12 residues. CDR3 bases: TGCAGTGCCATCGCAGCGGATTCACCCCTCCACTTT. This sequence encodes CSAIAADSPLHF.

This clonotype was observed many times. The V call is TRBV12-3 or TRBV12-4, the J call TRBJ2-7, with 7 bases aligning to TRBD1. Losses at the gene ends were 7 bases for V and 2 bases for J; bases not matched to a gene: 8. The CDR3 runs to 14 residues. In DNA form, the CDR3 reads TGTGCCAGCATGCTGGACAGGAGAACCTACGAGCAGTACTTC. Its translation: CASMLDRRTYEQYF.

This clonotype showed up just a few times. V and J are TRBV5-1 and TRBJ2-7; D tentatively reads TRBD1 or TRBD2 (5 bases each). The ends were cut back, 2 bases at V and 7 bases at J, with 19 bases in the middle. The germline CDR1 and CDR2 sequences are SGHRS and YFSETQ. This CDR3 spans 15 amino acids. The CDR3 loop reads CASSFSGRELGEQYF. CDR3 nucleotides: TGCGCCAGCAGCTTTTCGGGACGGGAACTGGGGGAGCAGTACTTC.

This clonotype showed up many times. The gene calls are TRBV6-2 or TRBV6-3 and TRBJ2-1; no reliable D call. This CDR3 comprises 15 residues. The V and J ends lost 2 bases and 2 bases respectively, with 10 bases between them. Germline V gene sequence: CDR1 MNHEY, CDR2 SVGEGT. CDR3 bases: TGTGCCAGCAGTTACAGAGACCCGGCCTACAATGAGCAGTTCTTC. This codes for CASSYRDPAYNEQFF.

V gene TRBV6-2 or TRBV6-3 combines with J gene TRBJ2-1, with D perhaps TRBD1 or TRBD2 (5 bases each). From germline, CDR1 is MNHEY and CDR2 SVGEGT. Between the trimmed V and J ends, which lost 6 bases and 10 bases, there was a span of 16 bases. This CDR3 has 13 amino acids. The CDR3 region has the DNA TGTGCCAGCAGCAAACGGGACCGCTCGGAGCAGTTCTTC. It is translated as CASSKRDRSEQFF.

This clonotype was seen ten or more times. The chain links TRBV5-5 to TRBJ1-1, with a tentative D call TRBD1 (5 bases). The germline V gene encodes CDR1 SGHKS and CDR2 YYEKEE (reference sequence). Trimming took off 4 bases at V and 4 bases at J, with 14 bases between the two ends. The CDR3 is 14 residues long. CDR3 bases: TGTGCCAGCAGCCCACTTCAGGGCGGCACTGAAGCTTTCTTT. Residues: CASSPLQGGTEAFF.

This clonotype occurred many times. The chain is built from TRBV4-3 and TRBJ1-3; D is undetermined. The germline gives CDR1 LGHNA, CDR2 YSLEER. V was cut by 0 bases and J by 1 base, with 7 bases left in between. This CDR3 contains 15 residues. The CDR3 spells CASSQESYSGNTIYF. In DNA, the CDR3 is TGCGCCAGCAGCCAAGAATCCTATTCTGGAAACACCATATATTTT.

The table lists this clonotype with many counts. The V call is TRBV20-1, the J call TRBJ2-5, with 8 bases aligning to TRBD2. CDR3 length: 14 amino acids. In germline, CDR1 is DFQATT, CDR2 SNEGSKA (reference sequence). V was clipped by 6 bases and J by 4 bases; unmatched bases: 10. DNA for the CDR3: TGCAGTGCCGGGAGGGCCCCAGTCCGAGAGACCCAGTACTTC. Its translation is CSAGRAPVRETQYF.

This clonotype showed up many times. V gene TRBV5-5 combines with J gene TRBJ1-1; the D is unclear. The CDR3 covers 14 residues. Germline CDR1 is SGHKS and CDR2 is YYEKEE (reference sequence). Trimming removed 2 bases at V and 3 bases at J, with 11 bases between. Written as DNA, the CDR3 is TGTGCCAGCAGCTTCCGGGCCGAGCACACTGAAGCTTTCTTT. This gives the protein CASSFRAEHTEAFF.

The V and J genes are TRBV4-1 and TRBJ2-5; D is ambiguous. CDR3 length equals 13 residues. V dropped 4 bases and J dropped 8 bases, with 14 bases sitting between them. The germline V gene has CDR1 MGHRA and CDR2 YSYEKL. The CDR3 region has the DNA TGCGCCAGCAGCCGCGGACGGGCCTATACCCAGTACTTC. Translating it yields CASSRGRAYTQYF.

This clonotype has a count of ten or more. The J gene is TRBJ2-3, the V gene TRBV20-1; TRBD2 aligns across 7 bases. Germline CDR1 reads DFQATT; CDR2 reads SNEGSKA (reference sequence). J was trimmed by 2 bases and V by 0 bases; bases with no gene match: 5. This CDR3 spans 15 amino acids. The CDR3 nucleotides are TGCAGTGCTAGAGATCTCGCGGGAGCCACAGATACGCAGTATTTT. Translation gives CSARDLAGATDTQYF.

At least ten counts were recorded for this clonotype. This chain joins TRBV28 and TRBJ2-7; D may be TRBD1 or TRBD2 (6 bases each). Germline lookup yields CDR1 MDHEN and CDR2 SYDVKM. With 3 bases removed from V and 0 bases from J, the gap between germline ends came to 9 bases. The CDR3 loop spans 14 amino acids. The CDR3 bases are TGTGCCAGCAGTTTTCGGGGGCTCTCCTACGAGCAGTACTTC. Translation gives CASSFRGLSYEQYF.

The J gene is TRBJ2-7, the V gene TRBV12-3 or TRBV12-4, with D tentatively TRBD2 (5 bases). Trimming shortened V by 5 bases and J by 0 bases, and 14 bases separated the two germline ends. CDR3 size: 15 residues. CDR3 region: CASSNPSGYSYEQYF. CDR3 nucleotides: TGTGCCAGCAGTAATCCCAGCGGCTACTCCTACGAGCAGTACTTC.

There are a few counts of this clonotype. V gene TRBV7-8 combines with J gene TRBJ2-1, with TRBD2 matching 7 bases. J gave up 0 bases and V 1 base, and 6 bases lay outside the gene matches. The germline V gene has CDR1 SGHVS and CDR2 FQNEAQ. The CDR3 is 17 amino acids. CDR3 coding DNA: TGTGCCAGCAGCTTAGACCCTAGCGGAAGCTCCTACAATGAGCAGTTCTTC. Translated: CASSLDPSGSSYNEQFF. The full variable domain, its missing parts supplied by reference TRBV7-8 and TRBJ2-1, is GAGVSQSPRYKVAKRGQDVALRCDPISGHVSLFWYQQALGQGPEFLTYFQNEAQLDKSGLPSDRFFAERPEGSVSTLKIQRTQQEDSAVYLCASSLDPSGSSYNEQFFGPGTRLTVL.

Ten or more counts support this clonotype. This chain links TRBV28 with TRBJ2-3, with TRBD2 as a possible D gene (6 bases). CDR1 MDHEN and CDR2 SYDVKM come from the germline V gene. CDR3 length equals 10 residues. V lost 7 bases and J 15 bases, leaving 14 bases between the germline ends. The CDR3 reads CASKSGVEYF. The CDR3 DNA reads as TGTGCCAGCAAATCGGGAGTCGAATATTTT.

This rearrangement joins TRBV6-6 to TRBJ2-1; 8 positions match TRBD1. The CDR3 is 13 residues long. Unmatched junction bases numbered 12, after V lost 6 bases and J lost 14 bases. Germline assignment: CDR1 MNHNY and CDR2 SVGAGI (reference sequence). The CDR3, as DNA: TGTGCCAGCAGAGCCCGGACAGGGAATGGTGAGTTCTTC. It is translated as CASRARTGNGEFF.